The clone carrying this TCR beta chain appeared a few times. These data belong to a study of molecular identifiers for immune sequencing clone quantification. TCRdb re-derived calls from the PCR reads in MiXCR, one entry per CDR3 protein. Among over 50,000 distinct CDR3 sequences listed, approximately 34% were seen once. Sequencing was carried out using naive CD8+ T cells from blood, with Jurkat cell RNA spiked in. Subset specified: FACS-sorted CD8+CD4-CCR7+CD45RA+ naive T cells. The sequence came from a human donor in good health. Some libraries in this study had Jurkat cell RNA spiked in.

The DNA for the CDR3 is TGTGCCAGCAGCTCGAGACCGGGACGCCTCCAAGAGACCCAGTACTTC. Translated: CASSSRPGRLQETQYF. The chain carries TRBV7-9 and TRBJ2-5; D is possibly TRBD1 or TRBD2 (5 bases each). The CDR3 sequence is 16 residues long. CDR1 and CDR2 from the germline V gene are SEHNR and FQNEAQ (reference sequence). Trimming shortened V by 4 bases and J by 1 base, and 16 bases separated the two germline ends.